This record looks at one T cell receptor beta chain sequence and its context. The sample belongs to a study of blood T cell repertoires in COVID-19. Overall study: Samples taken during acute and convalescent COVID-19 were collected in the United States, Italy and Spain.

Germline CDR1 reads MNHEY; CDR2 reads SMNVEV (reference sequence). The CDR3 consists of 15 residues. V shed 4 bases and J 0 bases; nucleotides not matched to a gene: 4. This table comes from immunoSEQ multiplex PCR, and its TCRdb copy is limited to in-frame clones, with some not included. This table has 150,000 to 200,000 clones, 80% to 90% appearing once. The TCR sequence derives from a woman of 80 years or more with acute or convalescent COVID-19. This chain connects TRBV27 to TRBJ2-3; 7 bases agree with TRBD2. What was sequenced was peripheral blood. This chain's CDR3 is CASSWLADSTDTQYF. CDR3 sequence (DNA): TGTGCCAGCAGTTGGCTAGCGGACAGCACAGATACGCAGTATTTT.